The 27 T cell receptor beta chains presented below share a single source sample, sequenced in a study of cytomegalovirus exposure and HLA in healthy donors. Both 60 Vbeta primers and 13 Jbeta primers went into the PCR. TCRdb's table, derived via immunoSEQ multiplex PCR, lists solely in-frame clones and lacks some. This sample has under 150,000 clones, with roughly 9.4% found just once. The sequencing sample was made of PBMCs. Source of these receptors: a male donor in good health and CMV-seronegative.

V is TRBV5-1 and J is TRBJ2-2; 12 bases map to TRBD1. CDR1 and CDR2 from the germline V gene are SGHRS and YFSETQ. The CDR3 loop spans 16 amino acids. V lost 4 bases, J lost 6 bases, and 7 bases stayed unmatched. In nucleotides, the CDR3 is TGCGCCAGCAGCCCTCCCGGGACAGGGGGCCCCGGGGAGCTGTTTTTT. Translating gives CASSPPGTGGPGELFF.

The chain employs TRBV19 and TRBJ2-7; weak D call: TRBD2 (6 bases). V was clipped by 4 bases and J by 2 bases, with 18 bases between them. Germline V gives CDR1 LNHDA, CDR2 SQIVND (reference sequence). This CDR3 is built from 16 residues. This CDR3 reads CASSTVSGGNTYEQYF. For the CDR3, the DNA is TGTGCCAGTAGTACTGTAAGTGGGGGGAACACCTACGAGCAGTACTTC.

The chain recombines TRBV7-9 with TRBJ2-4; 8 bases fit TRBD2. The CDR3 totals 15 residues. Germline CDR1 SEHNR, CDR2 FQNEAQ (reference sequence). Trimming took 3 bases from V and 3 from J; bases not matched to a gene: 4. For the CDR3, the DNA is TGTGCCAGCAGCTTCGGGGGGGCCGGCAAAAACATTCAGTACTTC. This gives the protein CASSFGGAGKNIQYF.

V usage is TRBV4-3 and J usage is TRBJ2-3; TRBD2 matches 7 bases. CDR3 length: 15 residues. V was clipped by 0 bases and J by 1 base; unmatched bases: 1. Germline V gene data show CDR1 as LGHNA and CDR2 as YSLEER. CDR3 nucleotide sequence: TGCGCCAGCAGCCAAGACGCGGGGGGCACAGATACGCAGTATTTT. Translation gives CASSQDAGGTDTQYF.

This clone has more than one count but fewer than ten. The chain links TRBV7-3 to TRBJ2-3; D is unclear. Trimming took 5 bases from V and 0 from J, leaving 6 bases between them. The germline V gene encodes CDR1 SGHTA and CDR2 FQGTGA. The CDR3 consists of 13 residues. In DNA, the CDR3 is TGTGCCAGCAGCCTTTATAGCACAGATACGCAGTATTTT. Translated: CASSLYSTDTQYF.

This clone was counted a few times. The rearrangement uses TRBV5-8 and TRBJ1-2; tentative D call: TRBD1 (5 bases). Germline CDR1 is SGHTS and CDR2 is YDEGEE. V was clipped by 0 bases and J by 4 bases, with 13 bases between them. The length of the CDR3 is 15 residues. CDR3 amino acids: CASSLARQTPYGYTF. The CDR3 nucleotides are TGTGCCAGCAGCTTGGCGAGACAGACACCCTATGGCTACACCTTC.

The gene calls are TRBV30 and TRBJ1-5; no reliable D call. The V end was cut by 0 bases, the J end by 2 bases, with 5 bases between. The CDR3 length is 13 residues. Germline values: CDR1 GTSNPN, CDR2 SVGIG (reference sequence). CDR3 region: CAWSVWRNQPQHF. The CDR3 DNA reads as TGTGCCTGGAGTGTTTGGCGCAATCAGCCCCAGCATTTT.

This clone was counted between two and nine times. A junction boundary mismatches the germline segment, possibly from a read error. This chain uses TRBV7-7 with TRBJ2-1; 11 bases fit TRBD2. Germline lookup yields CDR1 SSHAT and CDR2 FNYEAQ (reference sequence). The CDR3 extends over 15 amino acids. The CDR3, as DNA: TGTGCTAGCAGCGTTAGCGGGGGGGCCCACAATGAGCAGTTCTTC. Translation gives CASSVSGGAHNEQFF.

V is TRBV7-2 and J is TRBJ2-7; D uncertain. Germline V gives CDR1 SGHTA, CDR2 FQGNSA. Deletions cut 2 bases from V and 4 bases from J, with 9 bases between. The CDR3 is made up of 13 amino acids. The CDR3 bases are TGTGCCAGCAGCTTACCAGGAACGTACGAGCAGTACTTC. It encodes CASSLPGTYEQYF.

This clone was detected only a few times. The chain has TRBV10-3 and TRBJ2-2; TRBD2 matches at 7 bases. V shed 5 bases, J shed 0 bases, and the junction held 3 bases outside the gene matches. This CDR3 is 15 amino acids long. Germline CDR1 reads ENHRY; CDR2 reads SYGVKD. The DNA of the CDR3 is TGTGCCATCAGTTCTGGGACTACGAACACCGGGGAGCTGTTTTTT. This codes for CAISSGTTNTGELFF.

The CDR3 loop is CASSLHRGPNTEAFF. The CDR3 bases are TGTGCCAGCAGTTTACACAGGGGACCTAACACTGAAGCTTTCTTT. V and J are TRBV28 and TRBJ1-1, with TRBD1 identical over 7 bases. This CDR3 has 15 amino acids. The V gene end was trimmed by 2 bases and the J gene end by 2 bases; junction bases not matched to a gene: 5. CDR1 is MDHEN, CDR2 SYDVKM, per germline.

This clone was picked up a small number of times. The chain uses TRBV30 and TRBJ1-1; D may be TRBD1 (5 bases). The ends were cut back, 4 bases at V and 10 bases at J, with 13 bases in the middle. The CDR3 is made up of 11 amino acids. Germline V gives CDR1 GTSNPN, CDR2 SVGIG (reference sequence). CDR3 in DNA: TGTGCCTGGAATCAGGGTCGTGGAGCTTTCTTT. Protein product: CAWNQGRGAFF.

This clone was detected a few times. The chain joins TRBV28 to TRBJ1-2; maybe TRBD1 (5 bases). The germline CDR1 and CDR2 sequences are MDHEN and SYDVKM. V was clipped by 4 bases and J by 5 bases, with 23 bases between them. There are 17 residues in the CDR3. CDR3 residues: CASSSPPVEGRFYGYTF. CDR3 DNA: TGTGCCAGCAGTTCCCCCCCGGTAGAGGGGAGGTTTTATGGCTACACCTTC.

The V and J genes are TRBV13 and TRBJ2-1; 7 positions match TRBD2. Germline CDR1 and CDR2: PRHDT and FYEKMQ (reference sequence). The CDR3 has 16 residues. The V and J ends lost 2 bases and 0 bases, in that order; junction bases with no gene match: 4. The CDR3 region has the DNA TGTGCCAGCAGCTTAAGGGAGGGGTTCTCCTACAATGAGCAGTTCTTC. Translated, it gives CASSLREGFSYNEQFF. The full variable domain, with the rest looked up from reference TRBV13 and TRBJ2-1, is AAGVIQSPRHLIKEKRETATLKCYPIPRHDTVYWYQQGPGQDPQFLISFYEKMQSDKGSIPDRFSAQQFSDYHSELNMSSLELGDSALYFCASSLREGFSYNEQFFGPGTRLTVL.

The rearrangement joins TRBV28 to TRBJ2-3; 7 nucleotides line up with TRBD2. Germline assignment: CDR1 MDHEN and CDR2 SYDVKM. V gave up 3 bases and J gave up 4 bases; unmatched junction bases: 7. This CDR3 is 15 amino acids long. CDR3 nucleotides: TGTGCCAGCAGTTTGGATGGGGGGGTGGCAGATACGCAGTATTTT. Translating gives CASSLDGGVADTQYF.

This clone was seen a handful of times. V gene TRBV7-9 combines with J gene TRBJ2-5, with D maybe TRBD2 (5 bases). The V gene's germline CDR1 is SEHNR and CDR2 FQNEAQ (reference sequence). The CDR3 totals 15 residues. V lost 0 bases, J lost 1 base, and 9 bases lay in between. The CDR3 region is CASSLALRAQETQYF. CDR3 DNA: TGTGCCAGCAGCTTAGCCTTGCGGGCCCAAGAGACCCAGTACTTC.

The chain links TRBV28 to TRBJ1-5; D is ambiguous. The CDR3 consists of 15 residues. CDR1 and CDR2 from the germline V gene are MDHEN and SYDVKM. V dropped 3 bases and J dropped 1 base, with 10 bases sitting between them. The CDR3 bases are TGTGCCAGCAGTTTTCCCAGGTCGAGCAATCAGCCCCAGCATTTT. Its translation: CASSFPRSSNQPQHF.

V is TRBV27 and J is TRBJ2-7; no firm D call. CDR3 length: 16 residues. The V end lost 5 bases, the J end lost 1 base, and 18 bases lay between the germline ends. Per germline, CDR1 MNHEY and CDR2 SMNVEV (reference sequence). CDR3 sequence reads: CASSPSIVATSYEQYF. The CDR3 DNA reads as TGTGCCAGCAGTCCCTCAATCGTGGCCACGTCCTACGAGCAGTACTTC.

This clone was picked up a small number of times. The chain uses TRBV19 and TRBJ1-5, with D possibly matching TRBD1 (6 bases). CDR1 and CDR2 (germline): LNHDA, SQIVND (reference sequence). The CDR3 runs to 14 residues. Trimming took off 6 bases at V and 7 bases at J, with 16 bases between the two ends. CDR3 amino acids: CASRRGGGDQPQHF. In nucleotides, the CDR3 is TGTGCCAGTAGGAGGGGAGGGGGTGACCAGCCCCAGCATTTT.

This chain connects TRBV2 to TRBJ1-2, with 7 bases fitting TRBD1. The CDR3 totals 14 residues. V lost 6 bases to trimming and J lost 2 bases; unmatched junction nucleotides: 6. Germline V lookup: CDR1 SNHLY, CDR2 FYNNEI. The CDR3 reads CASSDWTGNYGYTF. The DNA for the CDR3 is TGTGCCAGCAGCGACTGGACAGGCAACTATGGCTACACCTTC.

This clone was recorded a few times. V gene TRBV19 combines with J gene TRBJ1-1; possible D gene TRBD1, 6 bases. Trimming took off 5 bases at V and 5 bases at J, with 18 bases between the two ends. Germline CDR1 and CDR2: LNHDA and SQIVND (reference sequence). CDR3 length: 15 amino acids. For the CDR3, the DNA is TGTGCCAGTAGTGAGGGGGGACGGGGGGGGACTGAAGCTTTCTTT. Encoded protein: CASSEGGRGGTEAFF.

This rearrangement joins TRBV19 to TRBJ2-3; 13 positions match TRBD2. This CDR3 is built from 17 residues. Germline V lookup: CDR1 LNHDA, CDR2 SQIVND (reference sequence). The ends lost 6 bases at V and 2 bases at J; junction bases unmatched: 8. CDR3 nucleotide sequence: TGTGCCAGTAGCCTGATGACTAGCGGGGGGTACACAGATACGCAGTATTTT. This encodes CASSLMTSGGYTDTQYF.

V and J are TRBV19 and TRBJ2-7; 7 bases match TRBD1. This CDR3 region has 13 residues. The V gene end was trimmed by 6 bases and the J gene end by 7 bases; junction bases not matched to a gene: 9. The V gene's germline CDR1 is LNHDA and CDR2 SQIVND (reference sequence). The CDR3 nucleotides are TGTGCCAGTAGCGTGACAGGGTCTCGGGAGCAGTACTTC. It encodes CASSVTGSREQYF.

This chain links TRBV6-5 with TRBJ1-2; D is possibly TRBD1 (5 bases). The CDR3 loop spans 14 amino acids. V gave up 0 bases and J gave up 3 bases, with 8 bases separating them. Germline V gives CDR1 MNHEY, CDR2 SVGAGI. The CDR3 nucleotides are TGTGCCAGCAGTTACTCCGACAGCCACTATGGCTACACCTTC. As protein: CASSYSDSHYGYTF.

This clone was seen a handful of times. The chain recombines TRBV7-3 with TRBJ2-7; 13 nucleotides align to TRBD2. Trimming removed 3 bases from V and 3 bases from J; junction bases left unmatched: 8. Germline V CDR1 and CDR2: SGHTA, FQGTGA. The CDR3 runs to 17 residues. The chain's CDR3 is CASSFTSGRALGYEQYF. The CDR3 DNA reads as TGTGCCAGCAGCTTCACTAGCGGGAGGGCCCTAGGCTACGAGCAGTACTTC.

This sequence joins TRBV27 and TRBJ2-7, with 9 bases lining up with TRBD1. Unmatched junction bases numbered 13, after V lost 7 bases and J lost 6 bases. CDR3 length: 15 amino acids. The germline V gene has CDR1 MNHEY and CDR2 SMNVEV (reference sequence). In DNA, the CDR3 is TGTGCCAGCAATCCAATAGACAGGGGGGGTCTCGAGCAGTACTTC. It specifies CASNPIDRGGLEQYF.

This clone was picked up a small number of times. The chain couples TRBV18 to TRBJ1-2; unclear D gene. The V end was cut by 5 bases, the J end by 4 bases, with 11 bases between. The CDR3 has 13 residues. CDR1 KGHSH and CDR2 LQKENI come from the germline V gene. This CDR3 is CASSLYSTYGYTF. In DNA, the CDR3 is TGTGCCAGCTCATTGTACTCCACCTATGGCTACACCTTC.